This T cell receptor beta chain was profiled in a study of blood T cell repertoires in COVID-19. Study information: From T cells, B-cell-depleted T cells, or PBMCs came the material, which was cDNA or gDNA.

Germline loops: CDR1 SQVTM, CDR2 ANQGSEA. CDR3 length: 14 amino acids. Trimming pared 4 bases from V and 2 bases from J, leaving 13 bases between. TCRdb's table, derived via immunoSEQ multiplex PCR, lists solely in-frame clones and lacks some. The sample lists 160,000 or so clones, roughly 82% occurring once. Material: peripheral blood. The origin of this receptor is a woman aged 45-65 years with acute or convalescent COVID-19. The chain recombines TRBV29-1 with TRBJ2-3; D gene unclear. The CDR3 DNA reads as TGCAGCGTTGGAAGTGGAGACCTCACAGATACGCAGTATTTT. It codes for CSVGSGDLTDTQYF.